A selection of T cell receptor beta chains follows, all from one sample in a study of control samples from healthy donors and cancer patients. Assay: immunoSEQ multiplex PCR; the TCRdb copy retains only in-frame clones and omits some. The sample yields about 140,000 clones, 75% to 90% seen once. The sample was blood. Every receptor here comes from a young man in good health. The CDR3 runs from the conserved cysteine through the conserved F or W. The order of the fields is clone size, V gene, D gene, J gene, CDR3 protein, CDR3 DNA. D genes are given only for firm matches. Only part of the rows carry a size: once, few, many, or a class if the clone is expanded.

abundance: -; v_gene: TRBV19; d_gene: TRBD1; j_gene: TRBJ2-7; CDR3aa: CASSTLTGGEQYF; CDR3nt: TGTGCCAGTAGTACCTTGACAGGGGGCGAGCAGTACTTC
abundance: -; v_gene: TRBV5-4; d_gene: TRBD1; j_gene: TRBJ2-7; CDR3aa: CASRPGGQGHEQYF; CDR3nt: TGTGCCAGCAGGCCCGGTGGACAGGGCCACGAGCAGTACTTC
abundance: -; v_gene: TRBV21-1; d_gene: -; j_gene: TRBJ2-5; CDR3aa: CASSLPWTEKNQETQYF; CDR3nt: TGTGCCAGCAGCCTCCCTTGGACAGAGAAAAACCAAGAGACCCAGTACTTC
abundance: -; v_gene: TRBV7-3; d_gene: TRBD1; j_gene: TRBJ2-1; CDR3aa: CASSAARTGYNEQFF; CDR3nt: TGTGCCAGCAGCGCAGCTCGGACAGGTTACAATGAGCAGTTCTTC
abundance: few; v_gene: TRBV19; d_gene: -; j_gene: TRBJ2-3; CDR3aa: CASTGQGADTQYF; CDR3nt: TGTGCCAGTACAGGGCAGGGTGCAGATACGCAGTATTTT
abundance: -; v_gene: TRBV5-1; d_gene: -; j_gene: TRBJ1-2; CDR3aa: CASSWEGPSYGYTF; CDR3nt: TGCGCCAGCAGTTGGGAGGGCCCTTCATATGGCTACACCTTC
abundance: -; v_gene: TRBV18; d_gene: -; j_gene: TRBJ2-1; CDR3aa: CASFSDLTYNEQFF; CDR3nt: TGTGCCAGCTTTTCGGACCTAACCTACAATGAGCAGTTCTTC
abundance: -; v_gene: TRBV6-1; d_gene: -; j_gene: TRBJ2-3; CDR3aa: CASSKDRDVSTDTQYF; CDR3nt: TGTGCCAGCAGTAAAGACCGGGACGTGAGCACAGATACGCAGTATTTT
abundance: -; v_gene: TRBV24-1; d_gene: TRBD2; j_gene: TRBJ2-2; CDR3aa: CASGTRVNGELFF; CDR3nt: TGTGCCAGCGGGACTAGAGTTAACGGGGAGCTGTTTTTT
abundance: -; v_gene: TRBV10-3; d_gene: -; j_gene: TRBJ1-2; CDR3aa: CAISESSNRVSGGYTF; CDR3nt: TGTGCCATCAGTGAGTCAAGTAACAGGGTCTCAGGTGGCTACACCTTC
abundance: -; v_gene: TRBV10-3; d_gene: TRBD1; j_gene: TRBJ1-2; CDR3aa: CAINGQGAVGYTF; CDR3nt: TGTGCCATCAATGGACAGGGGGCCGTTGGCTACACCTTC
abundance: -; v_gene: TRBV23-1; d_gene: -; j_gene: TRBJ1-4; CDR3aa: CASSLLGGNEKLFF; CDR3nt: TGCGCCAGCAGTCTGTTAGGAGGGAATGAAAAACTGTTTTTT
abundance: -; v_gene: TRBV2; d_gene: -; j_gene: TRBJ1-5; CDR3aa: CASSDSNSNQPQHF; CDR3nt: TGTGCCAGCAGCGACAGTAACAGCAATCAGCCCCAGCATTTT
abundance: -; v_gene: TRBV7-9; d_gene: TRBD1; j_gene: TRBJ1-6; CDR3aa: CASSNSGTAYNSPLHF; CDR3nt: TGTGCCAGCAGCAACTCCGGGACAGCATATAATTCACCCCTCCACTTT
abundance: -; v_gene: TRBV7-6; d_gene: TRBD1; j_gene: TRBJ2-2; CDR3aa: CASSLTQSGQGNTGELFF; CDR3nt: TGTGCCAGCAGCTTAACCCAGTCGGGACAGGGGAACACCGGGGAGCTGTTTTTT
abundance: -; v_gene: TRBV19; d_gene: -; j_gene: TRBJ1-3; CDR3aa: CASSNPGGSLDGNTIYF; CDR3nt: TGTGCCAGTAGTAACCCAGGAGGCTCCCTAGACGGAAACACCATATATTTT
abundance: -; v_gene: TRBV20-1; d_gene: TRBD2; j_gene: TRBJ2-1; CDR3aa: CSASRTSGRFREQFF; CDR3nt: TGCAGTGCTAGTAGGACTAGCGGGAGGTTTAGGGAGCAGTTCTTC
abundance: once; v_gene: TRBV19; d_gene: -; j_gene: TRBJ1-2; CDR3aa: CASSIGPFGAVFPYGYTF; CDR3nt: TGTGCCAGTAGTATAGGGCCATTCGGGGCAGTCTTTCCCTATGGCTACACCTTC
abundance: -; v_gene: TRBV7-2; d_gene: -; j_gene: TRBJ1-1; CDR3aa: CASSLEVSREAFF; CDR3nt: TGTGCCAGCAGCTTAGAGGTCAGTCGGGAAGCTTTCTTT
abundance: few; v_gene: TRBV7-3; d_gene: -; j_gene: TRBJ1-1; CDR3aa: CASSSSGPGGTEAFF; CDR3nt: TGTGCCAGCAGCTCCTCAGGTCCCGGGGGGACTGAAGCTTTCTTT
abundance: -; v_gene: TRBV4-2; d_gene: TRBD1; j_gene: TRBJ2-2; CDR3aa: CASSQDRQGTGELFF; CDR3nt: TGTGCCAGCAGCCAAGATCGACAGGGCACCGGGGAGCTGTTTTTT
abundance: -; v_gene: TRBV7-9; d_gene: -; j_gene: TRBJ2-7; CDR3aa: CASSLYVGVGEQYF; CDR3nt: TGTGCCAGCAGCTTATACGTGGGGGTGGGAGAGCAGTACTTC
abundance: -; v_gene: TRBV7-3; d_gene: -; j_gene: TRBJ1-3; CDR3aa: CASSLVPGNTIYF; CDR3nt: TGTGCCAGCAGCTTAGTTCCCGGAAACACCATATATTTT
abundance: -; v_gene: TRBV9; d_gene: -; j_gene: TRBJ2-7; CDR3aa: CASSVGAGMGNEQYF; CDR3nt: TGTGCCAGCAGCGTAGGGGCAGGGATGGGCAACGAGCAGTACTTC
abundance: -; v_gene: TRBV24-1; d_gene: TRBD1; j_gene: TRBJ1-4; CDR3aa: CATISDRGWGSATNEKLFF; CDR3nt: TGTGCCACCATATCAGACAGGGGGTGGGGGAGTGCAACTAATGAAAAACTGTTTTTT
abundance: -; v_gene: TRBV18; d_gene: -; j_gene: TRBJ2-7; CDR3aa: CASSPATITHEQYF; CDR3nt: TGTGCCAGCTCACCAGCAACCATCACCCACGAGCAGTACTTC
abundance: -; v_gene: TRBV7-4; d_gene: TRBD2; j_gene: TRBJ2-3; CDR3aa: CASSLTGSSGAGDTQYF; CDR3nt: TGTGCCAGCAGCTTAACGGGGTCTAGCGGGGCGGGAGATACGCAGTATTTT
abundance: -; v_gene: TRBV5-1; d_gene: -; j_gene: TRBJ2-7; CDR3aa: CASSLDPSRAAYEQYF; CDR3nt: TGCGCCAGCAGCTTGGATCCTAGTCGGGCGGCCTACGAGCAGTACTTC
abundance: -; v_gene: TRBV6-2/TRBV6-3; d_gene: TRBD1; j_gene: TRBJ1-2; CDR3aa: CASSRQGDGYTF; CDR3nt: TGTGCCAGCAGTCGACAGGGCGATGGCTACACCTTC
abundance: -; v_gene: TRBV12-5; d_gene: TRBD2; j_gene: TRBJ2-7; CDR3aa: CASGSSGTSGGPFF; CDR3nt: TGTGCTAGTGGTTCCTCCGGGACTAGCGGGGGACCGTTCTTC
abundance: -; v_gene: TRBV7-8; d_gene: -; j_gene: TRBJ2-5; CDR3aa: CASSPASTLGETQYF; CDR3nt: TGTGCCAGCAGCCCCGCATCGACCCTGGGGGAGACCCAGTACTTC
abundance: -; v_gene: TRBV3-1/TRBV3-2; d_gene: -; j_gene: TRBJ2-7; CDR3aa: CASSQKTGLSGHEQYF; CDR3nt: TGTGCCAGCAGCCAAAAAACGGGACTTTCGGGCCACGAGCAGTACTTC
abundance: once; v_gene: TRBV7-9; d_gene: -; j_gene: TRBJ1-5; CDR3aa: CASSLVGGEQPQHF; CDR3nt: TGTGCCAGCAGCTTAGTCGGGGGAGAACAGCCCCAGCATTTT
abundance: -; v_gene: TRBV5-3; d_gene: TRBD1; j_gene: TRBJ1-1; CDR3aa: CARITDRANTEAFF; CDR3nt: TGTGCCAGAATTACGGACAGGGCGAACACTGAAGCTTTCTTT
abundance: -; v_gene: TRBV28; d_gene: -; j_gene: TRBJ1-1; CDR3aa: CASSLGPGVAFF; CDR3nt: TGTGCCAGCAGTTTAGGACCAGGGGTTGCTTTCTTT
abundance: -; v_gene: TRBV4-1; d_gene: TRBD2; j_gene: TRBJ2-1; CDR3aa: CASSQRLAGYRSSYNEQFF; CDR3nt: TGCGCCAGCAGCCAACGACTAGCGGGATATAGGAGCTCCTACAATGAGCAGTTCTTC
abundance: -; v_gene: TRBV27; d_gene: -; j_gene: TRBJ2-7; CDR3aa: CASSLFPQGVGYEQYF; CDR3nt: TGTGCCAGCAGTTTATTCCCACAGGGAGTAGGTTACGAGCAGTACTTC
abundance: -; v_gene: TRBV4-2; d_gene: TRBD2; j_gene: TRBJ2-1; CDR3aa: CASSPGTTRLHEQFF; CDR3nt: TGTGCCAGCAGCCCCGGGACTACAAGGCTTCATGAGCAGTTCTTC
abundance: -; v_gene: TRBV6-2/TRBV6-3; d_gene: -; j_gene: TRBJ1-1; CDR3aa: CASSLRKSDTEAFF; CDR3nt: TGTGCCAGCAGTTTGAGAAAGAGCGACACTGAAGCTTTCTTT
abundance: few; v_gene: TRBV7-3; d_gene: -; j_gene: TRBJ2-7; CDR3aa: CASSLNPAYEQYF; CDR3nt: TGTGCCAGCAGCTTAAACCCCGCCTACGAGCAGTACTTC
abundance: once; v_gene: TRBV11-3; d_gene: TRBD2; j_gene: TRBJ2-7; CDR3aa: CASSSSGSYEQYF; CDR3nt: TGTGCCAGCAGCTCAAGCGGGAGCTACGAGCAGTACTTC
abundance: -; v_gene: TRBV6-2/TRBV6-3; d_gene: TRBD1; j_gene: TRBJ2-5; CDR3aa: CASSGARTGQETQYF; CDR3nt: TGTGCCAGCAGTGGGGCAAGGACAGGGCAAGAGACCCAGTACTTC
abundance: -; v_gene: TRBV4-1; d_gene: -; j_gene: TRBJ2-1; CDR3aa: CASSQEGLLGQFF; CDR3nt: TGCGCCAGCAGCCAAGAGGGGCTTTTGGGGCAGTTCTTC
abundance: once; v_gene: TRBV6-5; d_gene: TRBD1; j_gene: TRBJ1-2; CDR3aa: CASSRQGTGYGYTF; CDR3nt: TGTGCCAGCAGTAGACAGGGGACAGGCTATGGCTACACCTTC
abundance: -; v_gene: TRBV3-1/TRBV3-2; d_gene: -; j_gene: TRBJ2-7; CDR3aa: CASSPRDKTYEQYF; CDR3nt: TGTGCCAGCAGCCCCCGGGACAAAACCTACGAGCAGTACTTC
abundance: -; v_gene: TRBV3-1/TRBV3-2; d_gene: TRBD2; j_gene: TRBJ2-3; CDR3aa: CASSQALAGSTDTQYF; CDR3nt: TGTGCCAGCAGCCAGGCACTAGCGGGAAGCACAGATACGCAGTATTTT
abundance: once; v_gene: TRBV3-1/TRBV3-2; d_gene: -; j_gene: TRBJ2-7; CDR3aa: CASSQAAESYEQYF; CDR3nt: TGTGCCAGCAGCCAAGCGGCGGAGAGCTACGAGCAGTACTTC
abundance: -; v_gene: TRBV11-3; d_gene: -; j_gene: TRBJ2-3; CDR3aa: CASSLDPNIPQRTDTQYF; CDR3nt: TGTGCCAGCAGCTTAGATCCTAACATCCCCCAGCGCACAGATACGCAGTATTTT
abundance: -; v_gene: TRBV27; d_gene: -; j_gene: TRBJ2-3; CDR3aa: CASSLSSAHTDTQYF; CDR3nt: TGTGCCAGCAGTTTAAGCAGTGCCCACACAGATACGCAGTATTTT
abundance: -; v_gene: TRBV10-3; d_gene: TRBD2; j_gene: TRBJ2-1; CDR3aa: CAISDGASGRNEQFF; CDR3nt: TGTGCCATCAGTGATGGAGCTAGCGGGAGAAATGAGCAGTTCTTC
abundance: -; v_gene: TRBV6-5; d_gene: -; j_gene: TRBJ2-7; CDR3aa: CASSYSEEGSYEQYF; CDR3nt: TGTGCCAGCAGTTATTCCGAGGAGGGGTCCTACGAGCAGTACTTC
abundance: -; v_gene: TRBV4-1; d_gene: -; j_gene: TRBJ1-1; CDR3aa: CASSHLNTEAFF; CDR3nt: TGCGCCAGCAGCCACTTGAACACTGAAGCTTTCTTT
abundance: few; v_gene: TRBV19; d_gene: TRBD1; j_gene: TRBJ2-2; CDR3aa: CASVRTGANTGELFF; CDR3nt: TGTGCCAGTGTGAGGACAGGGGCGAACACCGGGGAGCTGTTTTTT